The sequence of this TCR beta chain was determined in a study of blood T cell repertoires in COVID-19. Original analysis: Amplification from reference gene primers served as the basis for estimated nucleated cell counts. Assay: immunoSEQ multiplex PCR; the TCRdb copy retains only in-frame clones and omits some. The V and J calls and clone size were taken over from that table, and D and trimming were inferred from the DNA. The table records tens of thousands of clones, 70% to 90% of them present only once. Germline assignment: CDR1 SQVTM and CDR2 ANQGSEA. Trimming removed 4 bases from V and 2 bases from J; junction bases left unmatched: 3. The CDR3 runs 13 residues.

The clonotype comes from a woman at least 80 years old with acute or convalescent COVID-19. The specimen sequenced was peripheral blood. V and J are TRBV29-1 and TRBJ2-7; 9 bases line up with TRBD2. The CDR3 protein is CSVVPSGAYEQYF. The CDR3, as DNA: TGCAGCGTTGTGCCTAGCGGGGCCTACGAGCAGTACTTC.